What follows is one T cell receptor beta chain and its context. Its antigen is currently unknown. A read error may be the cause here, since a much bigger clone is one base away. V was cut by 2 bases and J by 1 base, with 11 bases left in between. This CDR3 has 15 residues. CDR1 and CDR2 from the germline V gene are MNHNS and SASEGT. This sample is part of a study of tumor-infiltrating lymphocytes in primary liver carcinoma. Study in general: Each participant had primary liver carcinoma, and surgical resection was the treatment. Spanning 4.2 to 10 cm, the tumors were T1-T3 N0M0.

Synthesis of TCR beta cDNA was carried out from about 540 ng total RNA with a constant-region primer. Nested multiplex PCR, run for three rounds with slightly modified ARM-PCR, yielded TCR beta libraries. With TRBV1-TRBV30 forward primers and a C-beta reverse primer, the first two PCR rounds were run for approximately 10 cycles each. TCRdb called the multiplex PCR reads again in MiXCR, with one record for every CDR3 protein. The sample has 310,000 or so distinct CDR3 sequences, less than 75% seen once; the top ten hold 5% to 6.5%. Unsorted whole blood yielded blood RNA, and germline DNA was extracted as well. Study outcomes and limitations: Tumor-adjacent and tumor-blood pairs showed less overlap than tumor region pairs.

The chain has TRBV6-1 and TRBJ1-1; no reliable D call. The TCR was taken from a man aged 35-49 years with primary liver carcinoma and hepatitis B virus infection. The sequenced sample was peripheral blood. Here the CDR3 reads CASSESRKGNTEAFF. Here the CDR3 DNA reads TGTGCCAGCAGTGAATCTCGCAAGGGGAACACTGAAGCTTTCTTT.